This TCR beta chain stems from a study of a mutant IDH1 vaccine in newly diagnosed glioma. Turning to the study itself: Patients came in for eight vaccinations, in weeks 1, 3, 5, 7, 11, 15, 19 and 23. Vaccination was launched 4-6 weeks after radiotherapy alone, or with temozolomide cycles. Earlier treatment was radiotherapy, temozolomide, or both, with most getting both.

Sequenced by immunoSEQ multiplex PCR; TCRdb stores in-frame clones only, minus some. The sample holds 25,000 to 30,000 clones, more than 65% seen once. Of note for this clone: Its antigen is undetermined.

Germline values: CDR1 MNHNS, CDR2 SASEGT. V was pared by 2 bases and J by 2 bases, with 16 bases between. The CDR3 totals 18 residues. Time point described: week 5, during vaccination. The content of each vaccine dose was 300 ug of mutant IDH1 20-mer peptide, and topical imiquimod accompanied it. This TCR derives from a middle-aged man with glioma. Some clones in this sample may be carry-over from other donors' samples. The sequenced sample was PBMCs, obtained from a glioma patient whose treatment included an IDH1 peptide vaccine. The V and J genes are TRBV6-1 and TRBJ2-6; possible D gene TRBD1, 6 bases. CDR3 loop: CASSERAGATTGANVLTF. CDR3 coding DNA: TGTGCCAGCAGTGAACGGGCAGGGGCGACAACTGGGGCCAACGTCCTGACTTTC.